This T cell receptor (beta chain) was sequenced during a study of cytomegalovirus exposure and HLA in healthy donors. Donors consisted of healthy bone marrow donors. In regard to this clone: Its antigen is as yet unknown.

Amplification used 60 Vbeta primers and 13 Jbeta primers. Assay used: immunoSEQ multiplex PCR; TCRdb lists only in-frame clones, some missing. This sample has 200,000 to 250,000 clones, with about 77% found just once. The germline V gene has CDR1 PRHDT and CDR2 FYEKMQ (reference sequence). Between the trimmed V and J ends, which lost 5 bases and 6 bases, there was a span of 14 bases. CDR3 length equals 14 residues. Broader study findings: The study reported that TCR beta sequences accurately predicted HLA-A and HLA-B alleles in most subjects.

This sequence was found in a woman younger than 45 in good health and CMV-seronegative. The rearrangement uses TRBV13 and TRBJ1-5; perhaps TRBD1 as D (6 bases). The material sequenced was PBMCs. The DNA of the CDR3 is TGTGCCAGCAGCCTTGGGGGGGCTCTTCAGCCCCAGCATTTT. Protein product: CASSLGGALQPQHF.